One sample yielded the 29 T cell receptor beta chains listed below, sequenced in a study of shared clonotypes between healthy human individuals. Assay used: immunoSEQ multiplex PCR; TCRdb lists only in-frame clones, some missing. The sample has about 590,000 clones; about 95% are singletons. Terminally differentiated effector memory CD45RA+ cells were excluded from the naive CD8 cells, which were CD45RO-negative and positively selected for CCR7. The sequencing sample was made of naive CD8+ T cells sorted from blood. The receptors were gathered from a woman aged 25-40 years in good health.

V and J are TRBV29-1 and TRBJ2-7; D may correspond to TRBD1 or TRBD2 (5 bases each). This CDR3 has 14 amino acids. Trimming stripped 3 bases from V and 3 bases from J, with 15 bases between. Germline lookup yields CDR1 SQVTM and CDR2 ANQGSEA. This chain's CDR3 is CSVDVSTRGYEQYF. CDR3 coding DNA: TGCAGCGTTGATGTTTCTACTAGGGGCTACGAGCAGTACTTC.

This clone was seen a single time. The chain couples TRBV27 to TRBJ2-1; 7 positions match TRBD2. V gave up 5 bases and J gave up 5 bases; unmatched junction bases: 15. The CDR3 is 17 residues long. CDR1 and CDR2 from the germline V gene are MNHEY and SMNVEV (reference sequence). CDR3 DNA sequence: TGTGCCAGCAGTGTTTGGGTTGGACTAGAAAATCACAATGAGCAGTTCTTC. Amino acids: CASSVWVGLENHNEQFF.

The chain employs TRBV5-6 and TRBJ1-2; D is undetermined. Per the germline V gene, CDR1 is SGHDT and CDR2 is YYEEEE. The CDR3 totals 11 residues. Trimming left V 4 bases short and J 5 bases short, with 6 bases between. CDR3 coding DNA: TGTGCCAGCAGCGCCAGTTATGGCTACACCTTC. It translates to CASSASYGYTF.

This clone appeared once. This sequence joins TRBV29-1 and TRBJ2-7; D not resolved. The CDR3 extends over 13 amino acids. CDR1 is SQVTM, CDR2 ANQGSEA, per germline. V gave up 5 bases and J gave up 0 bases, with 11 bases separating them. CDR3 nucleotides: TGCAGCGTTTCACAGCGAAGCTCCTACGAGCAGTACTTC. Amino acid sequence: CSVSQRSSYEQYF.

The gene calls are TRBV7-8 and TRBJ2-1; 7 bases fit TRBD1. With 6 bases clipped from V and 1 base from J, the junction kept 9 bases outside the gene matches. The CDR3 consists of 16 residues. Per the germline V gene, CDR1 is SGHVS and CDR2 is FQNEAQ. Here the CDR3 reads CASRRNRGASYNEQFF. The DNA of the CDR3 is TGTGCCAGCAGACGGAACAGGGGCGCGTCCTACAATGAGCAGTTCTTC.

CDR3 sequence (DNA): TGTGCCAGCAGCTTAGCGGGACTAGCGGACCCCTACGAGCAGTACTTC. Amino acid sequence: CASSLAGLADPYEQYF. The chain employs TRBV7-8 and TRBJ2-7; TRBD2 agrees at 11 bases. With 0 bases clipped from V and 2 bases from J, the junction kept 3 bases outside the gene matches. Germline assignment: CDR1 SGHVS and CDR2 FQNEAQ. This CDR3 is 16 amino acids long.

In regard to this clone: Other nucleotide sequences from this sample produce the same CDR3. CDR3 sequence (DNA): TGTGCCAGCAGTGAAGTAGGCTCTGGAAACACCATATATTTT. This codes for CASSEVGSGNTIYF. The chain links TRBV6-1 to TRBJ1-3; D not resolved. V was cut by 1 base and J by 0 bases, with 4 bases left in between. This CDR3 comprises 14 residues. Germline assignment: CDR1 MNHNS and CDR2 SASEGT.

This chain uses TRBV9 with TRBJ2-3; 8 bases map to TRBD1. This CDR3 is built from 14 residues. The J segment lost 3 bases and the V segment lost 4 bases, leaving 4 bases of the junction unmatched. The germline V gene encodes CDR1 SGDLS and CDR2 YYNGEE. In DNA form, the CDR3 reads TGTGCCAGCAGCCCAGGGGGCTGGACAGATACGCAGTATTTT. This translates into CASSPGGWTDTQYF.

The CDR3 spells CASSLVSYEQYF. The CDR3 nucleotides are TGTGCCAGCAGCTTAGTCTCCTACGAGCAGTACTTC. The chain recombines TRBV13 with TRBJ2-7; the D is unclear. This CDR3 has 12 amino acids. Deletions cut 1 base from V and 0 bases from J, with 1 base between. Germline CDR1 is PRHDT and CDR2 is FYEKMQ (reference sequence).

The chain combines TRBV5-1 with TRBJ2-7; D is possibly TRBD1 (5 bases). Deletions cut 4 bases from V and 5 bases from J, with 16 bases between. The CDR3 is made up of 14 amino acids. Germline lookup yields CDR1 SGHRS and CDR2 YFSETQ. The DNA for the CDR3 is TGCGCCAGCAGCCCGAAGGGGCTTGAACACGAGCAGTACTTC. Amino acid sequence: CASSPKGLEHEQYF.

The chain recombines TRBV6-6 with TRBJ1-2; D is uncertain. V lost 2 bases and J 8 bases, leaving 12 bases between the germline ends. The germline gives CDR1 MNHNY, CDR2 SVGAGI (reference sequence). The CDR3 length is 13 residues. The CDR3 bases are TGTGCCAGCAGTTACAACCCAAGTAGGGGCTACACCTTC. Amino acids: CASSYNPSRGYTF.

This clone has a single count. The genes are TRBV4-2 and TRBJ2-7, with 7 bases identical to TRBD2. The germline gives CDR1 LGHNA, CDR2 YNFKEQ. V gave up 0 bases and J gave up 2 bases; unmatched junction bases: 10. The CDR3 is 17 residues long. The DNA of the CDR3 is TGTGCCAGCAGCCAAGAGGGTACGGGGCGGGAGACCTACGAGCAGTACTTC. Translating gives CASSQEGTGRETYEQYF.

The chain links TRBV10-3 to TRBJ2-7; 9 bases line up with TRBD1. CDR3 length equals 16 residues. Germline values: CDR1 ENHRY, CDR2 SYGVKD. The junction had 11 bases not matched to a gene; V was cut back by 5 bases and J by 3 bases. The CDR3 coding sequence is TGTGCCATCAGTACACCGGGACAGGGAGTGGACTACGAGCAGTACTTC. Encoded protein: CAISTPGQGVDYEQYF.

This sequence joins TRBV19 and TRBJ2-5; TRBD2 is a possible D gene (5 bases). The CDR3 runs to 13 residues. V shed 3 bases and J shed 3 bases, with 8 bases lying between them. Per germline, CDR1 LNHDA and CDR2 SQIVND (reference sequence). Here the CDR3 reads CASSMDLEETQYF. DNA for the CDR3: TGTGCCAGTAGTATGGACTTAGAAGAGACCCAGTACTTC.

The chain employs TRBV7-2 and TRBJ1-2, with 12 bases matching TRBD1. J lost 1 base, V lost 10 bases, and 13 bases had no gene match. In germline, CDR1 is SGHTA, CDR2 FQGNSA. CDR3 length: 17 amino acids. The CDR3 bases are TGTGCCAATCAATTCCGGGACAGGGGGCGCATTAACTATGGCTACACCTTC. Translating gives CANQFRDRGRINYGYTF.

The chain carries TRBV11-2 and TRBJ2-1; D may be TRBD2 (6 bases). Germline V gene data show CDR1 as SGHAT and CDR2 as FQNNGV. The CDR3 covers 13 residues. The V end was cut by 5 bases, the J end by 4 bases, with 9 bases between. CDR3 in amino acids: CASSGGTYNEQFF. The CDR3 DNA sequence: TGTGCCAGCAGCGGAGGGACTTACAATGAGCAGTTCTTC.

This clone was recorded only once. The rearrangement links TRBV27 to TRBJ1-1, with D unclear. CDR3 length: 14 amino acids. The V end was cut by 4 bases, the J end by 1 base, with 10 bases between. Germline values: CDR1 MNHEY, CDR2 SMNVEV (reference sequence). CDR3 loop: CASSSGGANTEAFF. CDR3 bases: TGTGCCAGCAGTTCAGGTGGAGCGAACACTGAAGCTTTCTTT.

V gene TRBV4-2 combines with J gene TRBJ2-6, with a weak D call TRBD1 (6 bases). With 0 bases removed from V and 0 bases from J, the gap between germline ends came to 6 bases. This CDR3 spans 16 amino acids. Germline loops: CDR1 LGHNA, CDR2 YNFKEQ. CDR3 sequence reads: CASSQEQGSGANVLTF. The CDR3 region has the DNA TGTGCCAGCAGCCAAGAACAGGGCTCTGGGGCCAACGTCCTGACTTTC.

V usage is TRBV5-4 and J usage is TRBJ2-5; TRBD2 agrees at 7 bases. The J segment lost 5 bases and the V segment lost 2 bases, leaving 3 bases of the junction unmatched. CDR1 is SGHNT, CDR2 YYREEE, per germline (reference sequence). The CDR3 is 13 residues long. CDR3 amino acids: CASSFSGGETQYF. Here the CDR3 DNA reads TGTGCCAGCAGCTTTTCGGGAGGCGAGACCCAGTACTTC.

The chain couples TRBV6-5 to TRBJ1-1; TRBD1 aligns across 12 bases. CDR1 is MNHEY, CDR2 SVGAGI, per germline. CDR3 size: 16 residues. The junction had 5 bases not matched to a gene; V was cut back by 1 base and J by 5 bases. CDR3: CASSYFTGQGATEAFF. Written as DNA, the CDR3 is TGTGCCAGCAGTTACTTTACGGGACAGGGGGCGACTGAAGCTTTCTTT.

The chain has TRBV27 and TRBJ2-7; possibly TRBD2 for D (6 bases). CDR1 and CDR2 (germline): MNHEY, SMNVEV (reference sequence). This CDR3 is 14 amino acids long. V lost 2 bases and J lost 5, with 13 bases in between. The CDR3 region is CASSLTGVSHEQYF. The CDR3 DNA sequence: TGTGCCAGCAGTTTAACGGGAGTTTCCCACGAGCAGTACTTC.

This clone was found once. J is TRBJ2-3 and V is TRBV2, with a possible D match to TRBD2 (6 bases). The V gene lost 9 bases and the J gene lost 6 bases, with 19 bases spanning the gap. The CDR3 spans 14 residues. CDR1 is SNHLY and CDR2 is FYNNEI in the germline V gene. The CDR3 spells CASLGAGSTDTQYF. CDR3 bases: TGTGCCAGTCTAGGGGCGGGATCAACGGATACGCAGTATTTT.

This sequence joins TRBV27 and TRBJ1-2, with D tentatively TRBD1 (5 bases). Germline assignment: CDR1 MNHEY and CDR2 SMNVEV (reference sequence). With 0 bases removed from V and 5 bases from J, the gap between germline ends came to 13 bases. This CDR3 is 15 amino acids long. This CDR3 is CASSLSRDLFYGYTF. The CDR3 nucleotides read TGTGCCAGCAGTTTATCGAGGGACTTATTTTATGGCTACACCTTC.

The chain carries TRBV27 and TRBJ1-1; no firm D call. This CDR3 has 14 amino acids. Germline V gene lookup returns CDR1 MNHEY and CDR2 SMNVEV (reference sequence). The germline V and J ends were trimmed by 4 bases and 3 bases, with 12 bases remaining between them. This chain's CDR3 is CASSYRVGYTEAFF. DNA of the CDR3: TGTGCCAGCAGTTACCGGGTGGGGTACACTGAAGCTTTCTTT.

V gene TRBV5-4 combines with J gene TRBJ2-1, with TRBD1 matching 7 bases. This CDR3 region has 13 residues. V gave up 1 base and J gave up 7 bases; unmatched junction bases: 2. CDR1 and CDR2 (germline): SGHNT, YYREEE (reference sequence). The CDR3 protein is CASSLRGPNEQFF. Here the CDR3 DNA reads TGTGCCAGCAGCTTGAGGGGGCCAAATGAGCAGTTCTTC.

The rearrangement joins TRBV27 to TRBJ2-3, with TRBD1 matching over 12 bases. The V gene end was trimmed by 3 bases and the J gene end by 4 bases; junction bases not matched to a gene: 8. CDR3 length: 17 residues. Looked up from germline, CDR1 is MNHEY and CDR2 is SMNVEV (reference sequence). The CDR3 is CASSFWDRGQNADTQYF. In nucleotides, the CDR3 is TGTGCCAGCAGTTTTTGGGACAGGGGGCAGAATGCAGATACGCAGTATTTT.

The V call is TRBV5-6, the J call TRBJ2-5, with D perhaps TRBD1 (6 bases). The end of the DNA is better explained by TRBJ2-7, so the J call may be wrong. Looked up from germline, CDR1 is SGHDT and CDR2 is YYEEEE. The CDR3 runs 16 residues. The CDR3: CASSSRNRVLLHEQYF. DNA for the CDR3: TGTGCCAGCAGCAGCAGAAACAGGGTTCTCCTCCACGAGCAGTACTTC.

The V gene is TRBV19, the J gene TRBJ2-1; TRBD1 matches at 9 bases. The germline gives CDR1 LNHDA, CDR2 SQIVND (reference sequence). The CDR3 is 13 residues long. The junction had 5 bases not matched to a gene; V was cut back by 10 bases and J by 4 bases. The CDR3 region has the DNA TGTGCCACCGGGACAGGGATATACAATGAGCAGTTCTTC. It specifies CATGTGIYNEQFF.

The chain has TRBV7-3 and TRBJ2-3; D gene uncertain. The CDR3 covers 18 residues. Germline V gene data show CDR1 as SGHTA and CDR2 as FQGTGA. V was shortened by 0 bases and J by 0 bases, with 16 bases between the two germline ends. CDR3 sequence (DNA): TGTGCCAGCAGCTTAACTGGTTCTGGGAAAGCTAGCACAGATACGCAGTATTTT. Its protein product is CASSLTGSGKASTDTQYF.